Each of the 18 T cell receptor beta chains below was sequenced from the same sample in a study of radiation and T cells in renal cell carcinoma. Profiling relied on immunoSEQ multiplex PCR, and the TCRdb table lists in-frame clones only, not all of them. Among about 83,000 clones listed, less than 85% were seen once. Time point: blood 4 weeks post-SBRT, at nephrectomy. The treatment: 15 Gy SBRT to primary tumor, nephrectomy 4 weeks later. The sample here was blood, taken from a patient whose treatment included radiotherapy and nephrectomy. These receptor sequences come from a woman aged 60-75 years with renal cell carcinoma.

The chain combines TRBV7-9 with TRBJ1-1; 7 bases line up with TRBD1. Germline trimming cut 3 bases from V and 1 base from J; bases unmatched to any gene: 5. CDR3 length: 15 amino acids. Germline CDR1 is SEHNR and CDR2 is FQNEAQ (reference sequence). CDR3 in amino acids: CASSFTGTANTEAFF. The DNA for the CDR3 is TGTGCCAGCAGCTTTACCGGGACAGCGAACACTGAAGCTTTCTTT.

J is TRBJ1-2 and V is TRBV14; D unclear. There are 14 residues in the CDR3. The V and J ends lost 4 bases and 3 bases respectively, with 12 bases between them. Germline loops: CDR1 SGHDN, CDR2 FVKESK. Here the CDR3 DNA reads TGTGCCAGCAGCCCCTTGGGGAGGTACTATGGCTACACCTTC. Translating gives CASSPLGRYYGYTF.

This clone appeared a few times. This rearrangement joins TRBV13 to TRBJ2-7; D remains ambiguous. Trimming removed 4 bases from V and 4 bases from J, with 8 bases in between. The CDR3 totals 12 residues. The germline gives CDR1 PRHDT, CDR2 FYEKMQ (reference sequence). CDR3 DNA sequence: TGTGCCAGCAGCTCGTCGAGGTACGAGCAGTACTTC. Translated: CASSSSRYEQYF.

CDR3 DNA: TGTGCTAGCGGCCGGACGAACACCGGGGAGCTGTTTTTT. Translating it yields CASGRTNTGELFF. The chain joins TRBV7-7 to TRBJ2-2, with a possible D match to TRBD2 (6 bases). This CDR3 has 13 amino acids. Germline V gives CDR1 SSHAT, CDR2 FNYEAQ (reference sequence). The full variable domain, with the rest looked up from reference TRBV7-7 and TRBJ2-2, is GAGVSQSPRYKVTKRGQDVTLRCDPISSHATLYWYQQALGQGPEFLTYFNYEAQPDKSGLPSDRFSAERPEGSISTLTIQRTEQRDSAMYRCASGRTNTGELFFGEGSRLTVL.

This sequence joins TRBV29-1 and TRBJ2-2, with D hard to call. V lost 3 bases, J lost 2 bases, and 7 bases lay in between. Germline lookup yields CDR1 SQVTM and CDR2 ANQGSEA. This CDR3 is built from 13 residues. The CDR3 DNA follows: TGCAGCGTTGACGGCGGTAACACCGGGGAGCTGTTTTTT. It translates to CSVDGGNTGELFF.

This sequence joins TRBV5-1 and TRBJ1-1; 8 bases align to TRBD1. CDR1 is SGHRS and CDR2 is YFSETQ in the germline V gene. V lost 0 bases to trimming and J lost 7 bases; unmatched junction nucleotides: 11. This CDR3 comprises 16 residues. CDR3 residues: CASSLGLTGEGGEAFF. CDR3 in DNA: TGCGCCAGCAGCTTGGGTTTGACAGGGGAAGGTGGTGAAGCTTTCTTT.

CDR3 nucleotides: TGTGCCAGCTCACCCGGATCGATTCTTATGAACACCGGGGAGCTGTTTTTT. This sequence encodes CASSPGSILMNTGELFF. V and J are TRBV18 and TRBJ2-2; D remains ambiguous. Germline loops: CDR1 KGHSH, CDR2 LQKENI. Between the trimmed V and J ends, which lost 3 bases and 1 base, there was a span of 15 bases. The CDR3 is made up of 17 amino acids.

CDR3 in amino acids: CSATENTEAFF. The CDR3, as DNA: TGCAGCGCCACAGAGAACACTGAAGCTTTCTTT. The genes are TRBV29-1 and TRBJ1-1; D unresolved. This CDR3 has 11 amino acids. Trimming pared 7 bases from V and 1 base from J, leaving 7 bases between. Germline loops: CDR1 SQVTM, CDR2 ANQGSEA.

In this sample, this clone turned up once. The DNA of the CDR3 is TGTGCCAGCAGCCTGATTAGCGGGAGCATAGAGACCCAGTACTTC. Translating gives CASSLISGSIETQYF. The chain recombines TRBV7-2 with TRBJ2-5; 9 bases fit TRBD2. This CDR3 spans 15 amino acids. CDR1 SGHTA and CDR2 FQGNSA come from the germline V gene. Trimming at V came to 5 bases and at J to 4 bases, leaving 8 bases not matched to a gene. Full variable domain (remainder filled in from reference TRBV7-2 and TRBJ2-5): GAGVSQSPSNKVTEKGKDVELRCDPISGHTALYWYRQSLGQGLEFLIYFQGNSAPDKSGLPSDRFSAERTGGSVSTLTIQRTQQEDSAVYLCASSLISGSIETQYFGPGTRLLVL.

V usage is TRBV5-1 and J usage is TRBJ2-7, with D hard to call. Germline assignment: CDR1 SGHRS and CDR2 YFSETQ. V was cut by 4 bases and J by 3 bases, with 17 bases left in between. This CDR3 is 15 amino acids long. CDR3 loop: CASSPLSGPVYEQYF. CDR3 DNA: TGCGCCAGCAGCCCCCTTTCAGGACCGGTCTACGAGCAGTACTTC.

The chain links TRBV7-2 to TRBJ1-1; D uncertain. V was clipped by 2 bases and J by 3 bases, with 10 bases between them. CDR1 is SGHTA and CDR2 is FQGNSA in the germline V gene. The CDR3 runs to 14 residues. The DNA for the CDR3 is TGTGCCAGCAGCTTAATCCACTTGGACACTGAAGCTTTCTTT. Translated, it gives CASSLIHLDTEAFF.

The chain recombines TRBV5-1 with TRBJ1-2; D is unresolved. CDR3 length: 12 amino acids. Germline lookup yields CDR1 SGHRS and CDR2 YFSETQ. The V end lost 0 bases, the J end lost 2 bases, and 2 bases lay between the germline ends. CDR3 amino acids: CASSLENYGYTF. Written as DNA, the CDR3 is TGCGCCAGCAGCTTGGAGAACTATGGCTACACCTTC. The entire variable domain, with the rest obtained from reference TRBV5-1 and TRBJ1-2, is as follows: KAGVTQTPRYLIKTRGQQVTLSCSPISGHRSVSWYQQTPGQGLQFLFEYFSETQRNKGNFPGRFSGRQFSNSRSEMNVSTLELGDSALYLCASSLENYGYTFGSGTRLTVV.

Worth noting for this clone: Different DNA sequences within this sample yield the same CDR3. The chain's CDR3 is CASNQGVSYGYTF. In nucleotides, the CDR3 is TGTGCCAGCAACCAGGGGGTTTCCTATGGCTACACCTTC. This sequence joins TRBV6-1 and TRBJ1-2; 7 bases agree with TRBD1. Trimming removed 7 bases from V and 4 bases from J; junction bases left unmatched: 6. The CDR3 sequence is 13 residues long. CDR1 and CDR2 (germline): MNHNS, SASEGT.

V and J are TRBV7-3 and TRBJ2-7; D is perhaps TRBD1 (5 bases). The CDR3 extends over 14 amino acids. Trimming removed 2 bases at V and 2 bases at J, with 10 bases between. Germline V CDR1 and CDR2: SGHTA, FQGTGA. CDR3 DNA sequence: TGTGCCAGCAGCTTAGGGCAGGGCGCCTACGAGCAGTACTTC. Protein sequence: CASSLGQGAYEQYF.

The V and J genes are TRBV2 and TRBJ2-2; no firm D call. With 7 bases removed from V and 4 bases from J, the gap between germline ends came to 7 bases. CDR1 is SNHLY and CDR2 is FYNNEI in the germline V gene. The length of the CDR3 is 12 residues. Here the CDR3 DNA reads TGTGCCAGCAAGGGTTTCACCGGGGAGCTGTTTTTT. Encoded protein: CASKGFTGELFF.

The chain joins TRBV19 to TRBJ1-2, with D hard to call. V lost 1 base, J lost 9 bases, and 12 bases lay in between. Germline assignment: CDR1 LNHDA and CDR2 SQIVND (reference sequence). The CDR3 loop spans 13 amino acids. CDR3 nucleotides: TGTGCCAGTAGTATAGTTGGGGTTATGAGCTACACCTTC. Protein sequence: CASSIVGVMSYTF.

In this sample, this clone turned up once. The chain joins TRBV25-1 to TRBJ2-7, with 8 bases lining up with TRBD1. Per germline, CDR1 MGHDK and CDR2 SYGVNS. V was pared by 6 bases and J by 3 bases, with 4 bases of the junction left unmatched. CDR3 length equals 13 residues. The CDR3 DNA sequence: TGTGCCAGCAGCGTTGGACAGGGCTACGAGCAGTACTTC. This encodes CASSVGQGYEQYF.

The V gene is TRBV19, the J gene TRBJ2-7; TRBD2 matches at 7 bases. Germline V CDR1 and CDR2: LNHDA, SQIVND (reference sequence). J gave up 0 bases and V 0 bases, and 8 bases lay outside the gene matches. The CDR3 is made up of 17 amino acids. The CDR3 is CASSIDRASGSSYEQYF. In DNA, the CDR3 is TGTGCCAGTAGTATAGATCGGGCTAGCGGTAGCTCCTACGAGCAGTACTTC.